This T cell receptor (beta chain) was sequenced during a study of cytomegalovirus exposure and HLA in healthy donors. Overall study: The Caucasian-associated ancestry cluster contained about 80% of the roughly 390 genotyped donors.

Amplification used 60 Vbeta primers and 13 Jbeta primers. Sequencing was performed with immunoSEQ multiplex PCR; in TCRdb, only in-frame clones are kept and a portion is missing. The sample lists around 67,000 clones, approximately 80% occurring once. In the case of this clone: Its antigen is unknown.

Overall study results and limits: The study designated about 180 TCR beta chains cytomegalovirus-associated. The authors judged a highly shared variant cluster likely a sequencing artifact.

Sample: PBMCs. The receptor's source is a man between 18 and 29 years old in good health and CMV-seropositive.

The CDR3 nucleotides are TGCGCCAGCAGCTTTCTACAGGGGGAGGTTAACTATGGCTACACCTTC. Translating gives CASSFLQGEVNYGYTF. The V call is TRBV5-1, the J call TRBJ1-2; 8 bases line up with TRBD1. The CDR3 runs 16 residues. The ends lost 2 bases at V and 1 base at J; junction bases unmatched: 7. Germline V gene data show CDR1 as SGHRS and CDR2 as YFSETQ.